The next 27 T cell receptor beta chains were all read from a single sample in a study of shared clonotypes between healthy human individuals. The data were produced by immunoSEQ multiplex PCR, yet TCRdb's version contains in-frame clones alone and is incomplete. The sample consists of hundreds of thousands of clones, just under 97% of them appearing once. Selected positively for CCR7 and CD45RO-negative, naive CD8 cells excluded terminally differentiated effector memory CD45RA+ cells. Material: naive CD8+ T cells sorted from blood. These receptors all come from a woman in her 30s in good health.

The rearrangement uses TRBV28 and TRBJ2-1; TRBD2 aligns across 8 bases. The CDR3 has 12 amino acids. The junction had 2 bases not matched to a gene; V was cut back by 6 bases and J by 7 bases. Germline V gene data show CDR1 as MDHEN and CDR2 as SYDVKM. The CDR3 nucleotides read TGTGCCAGCAGACCTAGCGGGAATGAGCAGTTCTTC. Its translation: CASRPSGNEQFF.

The J gene is TRBJ2-7, the V gene TRBV7-8; no firm D call. This CDR3 is built from 13 residues. V lost 5 bases and J 6 bases, leaving 14 bases between the germline ends. CDR1 and CDR2 (germline): SGHVS, FQNEAQ. The CDR3 loop is CASSPPLPREQYF. The CDR3 DNA is TGTGCCAGCAGCCCCCCTCTGCCGCGCGAGCAGTACTTC.

The chain is built from TRBV5-4 and TRBJ2-1; D possibly corresponds to TRBD2 (6 bases). This CDR3 is 13 amino acids long. Trimming cost V 3 bases and J 12 bases, with 16 bases left between them. In germline, CDR1 is SGHNT, CDR2 YYREEE (reference sequence). This CDR3 reads CASSSGDVGVQFF. The CDR3 bases are TGTGCCAGCAGCTCGGGGGACGTGGGAGTGCAGTTCTTC.

Here the CDR3 reads CASNGGGRIHEQYF. CDR3 coding DNA: TGTGCCAGCAACGGGGGCGGGAGAATCCACGAGCAGTACTTC. This chain connects TRBV9 to TRBJ2-5; possibly TRBD2 for D (7 bases). The J call may be mistaken, given a closer DNA end match to TRBJ2-7. Germline V gene lookup returns CDR1 SGDLS and CDR2 YYNGEE. The CDR3 runs 14 residues.

This sequence joins TRBV6-5 and TRBJ1-1; D gene ambiguous. Germline CDR1 and CDR2: MNHEY and SVGAGI. The length of the CDR3 is 14 residues. V was cut by 2 bases and J by 4 bases, with 11 bases left in between. CDR3 DNA: TGTGCCAGCAGTTACCGAGGGTTGGGCACTGAAGCTTTCTTT. Translated, it gives CASSYRGLGTEAFF.

The V gene is TRBV5-1, the J gene TRBJ1-2; D remains ambiguous. The germline V gene has CDR1 SGHRS and CDR2 YFSETQ. V dropped 0 bases and J dropped 4 bases, with 16 bases sitting between them. The CDR3 sequence is 16 residues long. In nucleotides, the CDR3 is TGCGCCAGCAGCTTGGCTTACCCGGGAACCTCCTATGGCTACACCTTC. Amino acid sequence: CASSLAYPGTSYGYTF.

This clone was observed once. This sequence joins TRBV25-1 and TRBJ2-1; TRBD2 matches 7 bases. There are 17 residues in the CDR3. Germline-derived CDR1 and CDR2 are MGHDK and SYGVNS. The V segment lost 3 bases and the J segment 5 bases; nucleotides outside the gene matches: 13. The CDR3 region has the DNA TGTGCCAGCAGTGATAGGGATCCAGCGGGGAGGGACAATGAGCAGTTCTTC. Translation: CASSDRDPAGRDNEQFF.

The V and J genes are TRBV28 and TRBJ2-1; 7 bases agree with TRBD1. This CDR3 contains 14 residues. V dropped 1 base and J dropped 7; count of bases not matched to a gene: 4. Germline assignment: CDR1 MDHEN and CDR2 SYDVKM. This CDR3 reads CASSLLYRGNEQFF. Written as DNA, the CDR3 is TGTGCCAGCAGTTTATTGTACAGGGGTAATGAGCAGTTCTTC.

The CDR3 is CASSQGPGGYGYTF. CDR3 nucleotide sequence: TGCGCCAGCAGCCAAGGTCCAGGGGGCTACGGCTACACCTTC. V and J are TRBV4-1 and TRBJ1-2, with 8 bases identical to TRBD1. The CDR3 is 14 residues long. Germline V gene sequence: CDR1 MGHRA, CDR2 YSYEKL. With 1 base clipped from V and 8 bases from J, the junction kept 6 bases outside the gene matches.

V gene TRBV15 combines with J gene TRBJ2-7, with 8 bases that match TRBD1. Germline CDR1 reads LNHNV; CDR2 reads YYDKDF (reference sequence). The CDR3 contains 15 residues. Trimming at V came to 0 bases and at J to 1 base, leaving 2 bases not matched to a gene. The CDR3 DNA reads TGTGCCACCAGCAGAGAGGGGGACAGGTCCTACGAGCAGTACTTC. Its translation is CATSREGDRSYEQYF.

The chain joins TRBV4-1 to TRBJ2-7; perhaps TRBD2 as D (5 bases). V lost 1 base and J lost 3, with 7 bases in between. Germline V gene lookup returns CDR1 MGHRA and CDR2 YSYEKL. This CDR3 is 13 amino acids long. For the CDR3, the DNA is TGCGCCAGCAGCCAAGGAGGGAACTACGAGCAGTACTTC. Translating it yields CASSQGGNYEQYF.

The chain combines TRBV6-5 with TRBJ2-1, with 9 bases identical to TRBD2. The CDR3 runs to 15 residues. After removal of 2 bases from V and 4 bases from J, the junction contained 3 bases not matched to a gene. The germline V gene encodes CDR1 MNHEY and CDR2 SVGAGI. In DNA form, the CDR3 reads TGTGCCAGCAGTTACGAGACTAGCGGTTACAATGAGCAGTTCTTC. It encodes CASSYETSGYNEQFF.

The rearrangement uses TRBV28 and TRBJ2-5, with unresolved D. The germline V gene encodes CDR1 MDHEN and CDR2 SYDVKM. The CDR3 spans 14 residues. Trimming removed 6 bases from V and 0 bases from J, with 11 bases in between. The DNA for the CDR3 is TGTGCCAGCAGCCCCTCCAGGTACCAAGAGACCCAGTACTTC. Its translation: CASSPSRYQETQYF.

The chain employs TRBV19 and TRBJ2-7, with 11 bases that match TRBD2. The CDR3 has 15 residues. The junction had 8 bases not matched to a gene; V was cut back by 5 bases and J by 5 bases. The germline gives CDR1 LNHDA, CDR2 SQIVND (reference sequence). CDR3 DNA sequence: TGTGCCAGTAGTCCCGGGGGACTAGCGGACCACGAGCAGTACTTC. It codes for CASSPGGLADHEQYF.

The rearrangement uses TRBV27 and TRBJ2-7; tentatively, D is TRBD1 (5 bases). Germline-derived CDR1 and CDR2 are MNHEY and SMNVEV (reference sequence). Trimming took off 8 bases at V and 2 bases at J, with 19 bases between the two ends. The CDR3 loop spans 15 amino acids. The CDR3: CASSGLYRPTYEQYF. The CDR3, as DNA: TGTGCCAGCTCCGGGCTTTACAGGCCAACCTACGAGCAGTACTTC.

A single count supports this clone. The sample holds other DNA sequences that translate to the same CDR3. The gene calls are TRBV27 and TRBJ1-5; tentatively, D is TRBD1 (6 bases). Per the germline V gene, CDR1 is MNHEY and CDR2 is SMNVEV (reference sequence). This CDR3 comprises 14 residues. The V and J ends lost 2 bases and 4 bases respectively, with 9 bases between them. CDR3 loop: CASSLRQGNQPQHF. As DNA, the CDR3 is TGTGCCAGCAGTTTACGGCAGGGGAATCAGCCCCAGCATTTT.

The chain employs TRBV14 and TRBJ1-5, with D tentatively TRBD1 (6 bases). Germline V gene sequence: CDR1 SGHDN, CDR2 FVKESK. Trimming removed 0 bases from V and 9 bases from J, with 12 bases in between. There are 14 residues in the CDR3. The CDR3 sequence is CASSQDIRGTPQHF. The DNA of the CDR3 is TGTGCCAGCAGCCAAGATATCAGGGGAACGCCCCAGCATTTT.

This clone was recorded a few times. Additional DNA sequences in this sample encode the identical CDR3. V and J are TRBV29-1 and TRBJ2-2; no definite D call. The CDR3 is made up of 11 amino acids. Trimming pared 4 bases from V and 4 bases from J, leaving 4 bases between. Germline V gene sequence: CDR1 SQVTM, CDR2 ANQGSEA. The DNA for the CDR3 is TGCAGCGTTGTTAGCACCGGGGAGCTGTTTTTT. It translates to CSVVSTGELFF.

This clone was seen just once. The V call is TRBV7-6, the J call TRBJ2-2; 9 bases match TRBD2. The CDR3 is made up of 17 amino acids. Germline loops: CDR1 SGHVS, CDR2 FNYEAQ. The trim removed 2 bases at V and 0 bases at J, leaving 4 bases unmatched. CDR3 sequence reads: CASSLPAGGSNTGELFF. DNA of the CDR3: TGTGCCAGCAGCTTACCAGCGGGAGGCTCGAACACCGGGGAGCTGTTTTTT.

This chain joins TRBV19 and TRBJ2-2; perhaps D is TRBD1 or TRBD2 (5 bases each). The CDR3 has 19 amino acids. Deletions cut 7 bases from V and 5 bases from J, with 29 bases between. Germline V gene sequence: CDR1 LNHDA, CDR2 SQIVND (reference sequence). The CDR3 coding sequence is TGTGCCAGTATGTTTGGGGTCGGGGCGCGTATCTCGAGGACCGGGGAGCTGTTTTTT. It specifies CASMFGVGARISRTGELFF.

CDR3 DNA: TGCGCCAGCAGCTTGGACGGGTTCCTCACAGATACGCAGTATTTT. It encodes CASSLDGFLTDTQYF. The rearrangement uses TRBV5-1 and TRBJ2-3; D is unclear. Germline lookup yields CDR1 SGHRS and CDR2 YFSETQ. Trimming took 0 bases from V and 2 from J, leaving 10 bases between them. The length of the CDR3 is 15 residues.

The V call is TRBV27, the J call TRBJ2-1, with D perhaps TRBD2 (7 bases). The CDR3 totals 16 residues. The germline V and J ends were trimmed by 5 bases and 0 bases, with 14 bases remaining between them. The V gene's germline CDR1 is MNHEY and CDR2 SMNVEV (reference sequence). Here the CDR3 reads CASSHLRGGSYNEQFF. CDR3 sequence (DNA): TGTGCCAGCAGTCATCTAAGGGGGGGCTCCTACAATGAGCAGTTCTTC.

This rearrangement joins TRBV5-8 to TRBJ1-1; D gene uncertain. Germline V CDR1 and CDR2: SGHTS, YDEGEE. V was shortened by 4 bases and J by 0 bases, with 25 bases between the two germline ends. The length of the CDR3 is 19 residues. CDR3 amino acids: CASSPRSGPSLTLNTEAFF. The CDR3 region has the DNA TGTGCCAGCAGCCCCCGAAGTGGGCCGAGCCTAACGCTGAACACTGAAGCTTTCTTT.

The chain employs TRBV19 and TRBJ1-5, with D tentatively TRBD1 (5 bases). The germline V and J ends were trimmed by 7 bases and 4 bases, with 17 bases remaining between them. This CDR3 has 15 amino acids. CDR1 LNHDA and CDR2 SQIVND come from the germline V gene (reference sequence). The CDR3 here is CASTATGTLNQPQHF. The CDR3 region has the DNA TGTGCCAGTACCGCTACCGGGACCTTGAATCAGCCCCAGCATTTT.

The J gene is TRBJ1-2, the V gene TRBV6-5; 8 bases match TRBD1. The J segment lost 6 bases and the V segment lost 0 bases, leaving 6 bases of the junction unmatched. The CDR3 runs 15 residues. CDR1 MNHEY and CDR2 SVGAGI come from the germline V gene. The CDR3 sequence: CASSYSPGGYNGYTF. In DNA form, the CDR3 reads TGTGCCAGCAGTTACTCGCCAGGGGGCTATAATGGCTACACCTTC.

The chain has TRBV27 and TRBJ1-5; 7 bases line up with TRBD1. The germline gives CDR1 MNHEY, CDR2 SMNVEV (reference sequence). The CDR3 has 14 amino acids. V was pared by 8 bases and J by 3 bases, with 7 bases of the junction left unmatched. Here the CDR3 reads CASGHRGPNQPQHF. The CDR3 region has the DNA TGTGCCAGCGGCCACAGGGGCCCCAATCAGCCCCAGCATTTT.

The chain employs TRBV28 and TRBJ2-5, with TRBD2 as a possible D gene (5 bases). CDR3 size: 14 residues. Germline CDR1 reads MDHEN; CDR2 reads SYDVKM. V dropped 6 bases and J dropped 3 bases, with 14 bases sitting between them. The CDR3 DNA sequence: TGTGCCAGCAGGCTAGAGGGTGAGGAAGAGACCCAGTACTTC. Protein sequence: CASRLEGEEETQYF. Full variable domain (missing parts from reference TRBV28 and TRBJ2-5): DVKVTQSSRYLVKRTGEKVFLECVQDMDHENMFWYRQDPGLGLRLIYFSYDVKMKEKGDIPEGYSVSREKKERFSLILESASTNQTSMYLCASRLEGEEETQYFGPGTRLLVL.